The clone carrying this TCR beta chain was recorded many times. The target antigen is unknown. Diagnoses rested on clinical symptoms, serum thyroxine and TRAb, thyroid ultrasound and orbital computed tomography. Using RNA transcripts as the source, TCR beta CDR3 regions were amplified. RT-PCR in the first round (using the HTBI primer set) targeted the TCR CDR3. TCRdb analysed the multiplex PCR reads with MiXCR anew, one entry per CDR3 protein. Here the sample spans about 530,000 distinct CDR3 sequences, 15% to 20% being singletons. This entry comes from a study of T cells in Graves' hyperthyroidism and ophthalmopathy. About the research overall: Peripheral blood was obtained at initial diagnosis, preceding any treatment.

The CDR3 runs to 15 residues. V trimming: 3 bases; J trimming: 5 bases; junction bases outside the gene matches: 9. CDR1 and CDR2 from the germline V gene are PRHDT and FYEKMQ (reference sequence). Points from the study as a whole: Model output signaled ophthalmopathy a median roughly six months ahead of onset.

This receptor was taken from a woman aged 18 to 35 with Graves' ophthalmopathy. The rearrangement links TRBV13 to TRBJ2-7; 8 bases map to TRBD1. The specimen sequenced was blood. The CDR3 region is CASSLAGQGNHEQYF. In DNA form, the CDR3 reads TGTGCCAGCAGCTTGGCTGGACAGGGCAATCACGAGCAGTACTTC.